These 3 T cell receptor beta chains were sequenced from one sample in a study of T cells in Graves' hyperthyroidism and ophthalmopathy. RNA transcripts gave rise to amplified TCR beta CDR3 regions. HTBI primers were employed in a first-round RT-PCR of the TCR CDR3. TCRdb reanalysed the multiplex PCR reads using MiXCR and keeps one entry per CDR3 protein. Of fewer than 450,000 distinct CDR3 sequences in the sample, approximately 14% were seen once. Sample: blood. The receptors originated from a woman aged 55-70 years with Graves' ophthalmopathy.

This clonotype was counted ten times or more. The CDR3 DNA reads as TGTGCCAGCAGTCCCGCCCGACTCAGCAACACTGAAGCTTTCTTT. Protein sequence: CASSPARLSNTEAFF. The chain has TRBV28 and TRBJ1-1; D is ambiguous. CDR1 and CDR2 (germline): MDHEN, SYDVKM. The V and J ends lost 5 bases and 2 bases respectively, with 15 bases between them. The CDR3 spans 15 residues.

V gene TRBV19 combines with J gene TRBJ1-4; D unresolved. The CDR3 covers 15 residues. Germline V gene lookup returns CDR1 LNHDA and CDR2 SQIVND (reference sequence). Deletions cut 5 bases from V and 4 bases from J, with 14 bases between. CDR3 DNA: TGTGCCAGTAGTCCTGGGCCCAGGTATAATGAAAAACTGTTTTTT. Protein sequence: CASSPGPRYNEKLFF.

The sample holds one count of this clonotype. A much more abundant neighbour one base away suggests this may be a read error. J is TRBJ2-1 and V is TRBV2, with 11 positions matching TRBD2. Germline values: CDR1 SNHLY, CDR2 FYNNEI. The CDR3 is 15 amino acids. CDR3 amino acids: CASSEGLAAYNEQIF. CDR3 sequence (DNA): TGTGCCAGCAGTGAGGGACTAGCGGCCTACAATGAGCAGATCTTC.